The rows below give T cell receptor beta chains drawn from one sample of a study of T cells in localized non-small cell lung cancer. Using immunoSEQ multiplex PCR, the repertoire was profiled, and TCRdb retains in-frame clones only, with some absent. The sample yields tens of thousands of clones, around 90% seen once. The sequencing here drew on peripheral blood mononuclear cells, taken before any cancer treatment. These receptors all stem from a male donor at least 60 years old with stage II lung adenocarcinoma. The CDR3 runs from the conserved cysteine through the conserved F or W. A D gene is named only where the DNA matches it firmly. Clone size appears in some rows only: once, few, many, or a class for an expanded clone.

D gene,V gene,clone size,J gene,CDR3 protein,CDR3 DNA
NA,TRBV29-1,NA,TRBJ2-3,CSVGGVGTDTQYF,TGCAGCGTCGGAGGGGTCGGAACAGATACGCAGTATTTT
TRBD1,TRBV19,NA,TRBJ1-2,CASSTLGQGLDENYGYTF,TGTGCCAGTAGTACCCTCGGACAGGGCCTGGACGAAAACTATGGCTACACCTTC
NA,TRBV21-1,once,TRBJ2-7,CANLIRFREQYF,TGTGCCAACTTGATTCGCTTTCGGGAGCAGTACTTC
TRBD2,TRBV5-4,NA,TRBJ2-1,CASSFPREGGNEQFF,TGTGCCAGCAGCTTCCCGCGGGAGGGGGGGAATGAGCAGTTCTTC
NA,TRBV2,NA,TRBJ1-2,CASTVNYGYTF,TGTGCCAGCACAGTAAACTATGGCTACACCTTC
TRBD2,TRBV15,NA,TRBJ2-3,CATSSALLAVGTDTQYF,TGTGCCACCAGCAGCGCTCTACTAGCGGTCGGCACAGATACGCAGTATTTT
NA,TRBV10-1,few,TRBJ2-3,CASSDRTDSTDTQYF,TGCGCCAGCAGTGACCGGACAGATAGCACAGATACGCAGTATTTT
NA,TRBV19,once,TRBJ2-7,CASAARTQHSYEQYF,TGTGCCAGTGCAGCCCGGACACAACACTCCTACGAGCAGTACTTC
TRBD2,TRBV19,once,TRBJ2-1,CASTLAGSYNEQFF,TGTGCCAGTACCCTAGCGGGGTCCTACAATGAGCAGTTCTTC
NA,TRBV20-1,medium-sized,TRBJ2-3,CSAPTTGTQYF,TGCAGTGCACCCACCACCGGGACGCAGTATTTT
TRBD2,TRBV6-1,once,TRBJ2-1,CASSDLIASGRYSHLFF,TGTGCCAGCAGTGATCTAATCGCTAGCGGGAGGTATTCTCATCTGTTCTTC
NA,TRBV5-1,once,TRBJ1-1,CASSLSAVWGNTEAFF,TGCGCCAGCAGCTTGTCGGCTGTCTGGGGGAACACTGAAGCTTTCTTT
TRBD2,TRBV5-6,NA,TRBJ2-7,CASSFSGRAREQYF,TGTGCCAGCAGCTTTAGCGGGAGGGCTCGCGAGCAGTACTTC
NA,TRBV7-8,NA,TRBJ2-1,CASSRRFPQGYNEQFF,TGTGCCAGCAGCCGAAGGTTCCCCCAAGGATACAATGAGCAGTTCTTC
NA,TRBV7-6,NA,TRBJ1-5,CASSLGGRGTAQHF,TGTGCCAGCAGCTTAGGGGGTCGGGGGACGGCCCAGCATTTT
TRBD1,TRBV5-6,NA,TRBJ2-1,CASSLADRAYNEQFF,TGTGCCAGCAGCTTGGCCGACAGGGCGTACAATGAGCAGTTCTTC
TRBD1,TRBV18,NA,TRBJ1-1,CASSPLQGQGDTEAFF,TGTGCCAGCTCACCACTACAAGGACAGGGGGACACTGAAGCTTTCTTT
NA,TRBV11-2,NA,TRBJ2-3,CASILNAVAVGDTQYF,TGTGCCAGCATCCTAAACGCAGTAGCCGTGGGAGATACGCAGTATTTT
NA,TRBV9,NA,TRBJ2-1,CASSVRDISYNEQFF,TGTGCCAGCAGCGTACGGGACATCTCCTACAATGAGCAGTTCTTC
TRBD1,TRBV7-8,once,TRBJ1-1,CASSLEGAYTEAFF,TGTGCCAGCAGCTTAGAGGGGGCCTACACTGAAGCTTTCTTT
NA,TRBV28,NA,TRBJ1-2,CASSTRTDRTRGYTF,TGTGCCAGCAGTACACGTACCGATCGGACGAGAGGCTACACCTTC
TRBD2,TRBV10-3,NA,TRBJ2-7,CATSESSGTHEQYF,TGTGCCACCTCAGAGAGCAGCGGGACCCACGAGCAGTACTTC
NA,TRBV6-5,NA,TRBJ1-5,CASSAWEDQPQHF,TGTGCCAGCAGTGCCTGGGAAGATCAGCCCCAGCATTTT
NA,TRBV29-1,NA,TRBJ2-5,CSIKEGEETQYF,TGCAGCATTAAAGAGGGGGAGGAGACCCAGTACTTC
TRBD1,TRBV28,NA,TRBJ2-7,CASVGQGAVLAYEQYF,TGTGCCAGCGTCGGACAGGGGGCGGTTTTGGCCTACGAGCAGTACTTC
NA,TRBV5-5,NA,TRBJ2-7,CASSLEETRSAYEQYF,TGTGCCAGCAGCTTGGAGGAGACCAGATCAGCCTACGAGCAGTACTTC
NA,TRBV2,NA,TRBJ2-2,CASSESGWLNTGELFF,TGTGCCAGCAGTGAGAGCGGATGGTTGAACACCGGGGAGCTGTTTTTT
NA,TRBV5-4,NA,TRBJ2-7,CASRRDSVSYEQYF,TGTGCCAGCAGGCGGGACTCAGTGTCCTACGAGCAGTACTTC